These T cell receptor beta chains were read from a single sample in a study of molecular identifiers for immune sequencing clone quantification. A single record per CDR3 protein comes from TCRdb applying MiXCR to the PCR reads. Among hundreds of thousands of distinct CDR3 sequences listed, 20% were seen once. The sample taken for sequencing was naive CD8+ T cells from blood, with Jurkat cell RNA spiked in. These receptors originate from a human donor in good health. Some libraries in this study had Jurkat cell RNA spiked in. CDR3s leave out the opening cysteine and the closing phenylalanine or tryptophan. Each record gives: V gene, CDR3 protein.

>TRBV6-1
ASSEGIAGAGETQY
>TRBV6-5
ASSYEGYNEQF
>TRBV12-3/TRBV12-4
ASSRVDQAWY
>TRBV29-1
SVAQTFYEQY
>TRBV19
ATSGLMGQPQH
>TRBV9
ASSTGVGAGAYEQY
>TRBV6-2/TRBV6-3
ASSHHPGAAYEQY
>TRBV7-6
ASSLGIDRRTGELF
>TRBV4-3
TSSPGLASYNEQF
>TRBV30
AWSGGIGSNQPQH
>TRBV12-3/TRBV12-4
ASSSPDRGSYEQY
>TRBV28
ASSLVGGLGTEAF
>TRBV28
ASSSDNEGYTDTQY
>TRBV7-8
ASSLGLQGSYEQY
>TRBV4-1
ASSQDPTRGTGELF
>TRBV7-2
ASSLPPGDTQY
>TRBV11-2
ASSGRAALYNEQF
>TRBV11-2
ASSLAPGQGHKSGKLF